This T cell receptor beta chain was captured in a study of shared clonotypes between healthy human individuals. Repertoires were generated with immunoSEQ multiplex PCR, while TCRdb's copy carries only in-frame clones and drops some. The sample lists 2 million to 2.5 million clones; roughly 96% were seen once. CD4+ cells underwent separation, giving CD45RA+ naive and CD45RA-negative memory subsets. V gave up 7 bases and J gave up 5 bases; unmatched junction bases: 10. Germline CDR1 and CDR2: MNHNS and SASEGT. There are 15 residues in the CDR3. V gene TRBV6-1 combines with J gene TRBJ1-4, with 7 positions matching TRBD1. The receptor comes from a man between 18 and 29 years old in good health. The sequenced sample was naive CD4+ T cells sorted from blood. Sample subset: CD45RA+ positively selected. The CDR3 region is CASTPADRTNEKLFF. DNA of the CDR3: TGTGCCAGCACCCCTGCGGACAGGACAAATGAAAAACTGTTTTTT.